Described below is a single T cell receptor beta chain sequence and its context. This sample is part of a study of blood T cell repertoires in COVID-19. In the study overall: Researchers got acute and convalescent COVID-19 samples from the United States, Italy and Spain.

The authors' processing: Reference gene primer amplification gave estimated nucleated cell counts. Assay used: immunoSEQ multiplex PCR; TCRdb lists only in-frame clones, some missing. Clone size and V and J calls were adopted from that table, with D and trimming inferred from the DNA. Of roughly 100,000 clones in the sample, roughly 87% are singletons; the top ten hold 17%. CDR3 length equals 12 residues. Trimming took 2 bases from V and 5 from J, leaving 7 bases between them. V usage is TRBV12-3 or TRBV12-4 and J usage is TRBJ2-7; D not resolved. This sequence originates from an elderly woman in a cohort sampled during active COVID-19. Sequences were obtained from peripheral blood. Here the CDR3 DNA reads TGTGCCAGCAGTTTACAAGCAAACGAGCAGTACTTC. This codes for CASSLQANEQYF.